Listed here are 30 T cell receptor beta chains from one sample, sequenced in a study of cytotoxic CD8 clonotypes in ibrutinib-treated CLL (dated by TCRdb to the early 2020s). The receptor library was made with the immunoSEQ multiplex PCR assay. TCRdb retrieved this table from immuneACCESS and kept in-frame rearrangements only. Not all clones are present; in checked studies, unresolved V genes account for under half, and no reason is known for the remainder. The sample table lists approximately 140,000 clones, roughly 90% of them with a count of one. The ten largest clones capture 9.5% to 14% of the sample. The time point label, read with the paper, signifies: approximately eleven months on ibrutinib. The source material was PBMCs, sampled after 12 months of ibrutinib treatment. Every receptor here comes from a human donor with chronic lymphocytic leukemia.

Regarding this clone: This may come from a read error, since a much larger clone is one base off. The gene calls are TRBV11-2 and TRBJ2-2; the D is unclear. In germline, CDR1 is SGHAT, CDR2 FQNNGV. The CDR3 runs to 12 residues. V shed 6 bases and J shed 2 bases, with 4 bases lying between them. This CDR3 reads CASSYNTGELFF. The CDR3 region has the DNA TGTGCCAGCAGTTATAACACCGGGGAGCTGTTTTTT.

The CDR3 region is CASSPRFADRGTDTQYF. In DNA form, the CDR3 reads TGTGCCAGCAGCCCCCGTTTCGCGGACAGGGGCACAGATACGCAGTATTTT. This rearrangement joins TRBV11-3 to TRBJ2-3, with 8 bases identical to TRBD1. The CDR3 covers 17 residues. Germline V gene data show CDR1 as SGHNT and CDR2 as YENEEA. The V segment lost 5 bases and the J segment 1 base; nucleotides outside the gene matches: 11. Full variable domain (missing parts from reference TRBV11-3 and TRBJ2-3): EAGVVQSPRYKIIEKKQPVAFWCNPISGHNTLYWYLQNLGQGPELLIRYENEEAVDDSQLPKDRFSAERLKGVDSTLKIQPAELGDSAVYLCASSPRFADRGTDTQYFGPGTRLTVL.

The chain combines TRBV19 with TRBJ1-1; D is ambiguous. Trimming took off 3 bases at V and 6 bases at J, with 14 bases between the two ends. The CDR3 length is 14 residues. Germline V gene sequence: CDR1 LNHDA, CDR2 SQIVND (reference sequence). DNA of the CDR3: TGTGCCAGTAGTATTAAGGGTAGGGTCGCTGAAGCTTTCTTT. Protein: CASSIKGRVAEAFF.

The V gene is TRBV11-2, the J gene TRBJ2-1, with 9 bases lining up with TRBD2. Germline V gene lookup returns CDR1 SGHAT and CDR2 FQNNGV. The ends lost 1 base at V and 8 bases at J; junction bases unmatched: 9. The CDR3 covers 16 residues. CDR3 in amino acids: CASSLVVLAGIDEQFF. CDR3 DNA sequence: TGTGCCAGCAGCTTAGTCGTCCTAGCGGGAATAGATGAGCAGTTCTTC.

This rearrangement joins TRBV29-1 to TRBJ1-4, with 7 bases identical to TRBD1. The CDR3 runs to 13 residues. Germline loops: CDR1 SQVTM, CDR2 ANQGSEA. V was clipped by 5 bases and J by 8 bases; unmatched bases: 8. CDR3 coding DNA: TGCAGCGTTTTCAGGGGGGCGTCGGAAAAACTGTTTTTT. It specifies CSVFRGASEKLFF.

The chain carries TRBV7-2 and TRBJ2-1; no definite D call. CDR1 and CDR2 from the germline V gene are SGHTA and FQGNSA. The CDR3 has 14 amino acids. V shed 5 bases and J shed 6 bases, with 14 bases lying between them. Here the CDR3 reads CASSPSGRSNEQFF. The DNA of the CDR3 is TGTGCCAGCAGCCCATCGGGCCGAAGCAATGAGCAGTTCTTC.

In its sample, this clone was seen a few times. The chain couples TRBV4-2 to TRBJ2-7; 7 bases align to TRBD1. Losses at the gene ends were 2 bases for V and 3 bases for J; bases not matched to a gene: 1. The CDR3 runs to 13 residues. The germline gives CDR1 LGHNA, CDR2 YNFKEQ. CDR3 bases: TGTGCCAGCAGCCAACGGGACAGCTACGAGCAGTACTTC. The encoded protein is CASSQRDSYEQYF.

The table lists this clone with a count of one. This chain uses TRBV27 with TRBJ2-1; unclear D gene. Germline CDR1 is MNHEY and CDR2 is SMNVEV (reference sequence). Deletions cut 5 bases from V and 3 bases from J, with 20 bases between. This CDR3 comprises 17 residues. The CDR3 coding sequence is TGTGCCAGCAGTCTAGGAGCCCAAAGCGCCTACTACAATGAGCAGTTCTTC. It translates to CASSLGAQSAYYNEQFF.

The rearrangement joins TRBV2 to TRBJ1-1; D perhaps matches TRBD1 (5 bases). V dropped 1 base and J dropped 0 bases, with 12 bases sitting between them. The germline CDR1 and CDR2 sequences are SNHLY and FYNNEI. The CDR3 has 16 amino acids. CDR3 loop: CASSEEGTEVNTEAFF. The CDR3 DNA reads TGTGCCAGCAGTGAAGAGGGGACCGAAGTGAACACTGAAGCTTTCTTT.

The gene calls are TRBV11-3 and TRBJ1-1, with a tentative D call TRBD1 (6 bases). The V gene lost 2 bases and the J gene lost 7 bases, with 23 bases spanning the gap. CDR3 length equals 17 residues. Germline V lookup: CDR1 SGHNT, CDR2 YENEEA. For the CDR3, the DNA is TGTGCCAGCAGCTTATACGGAGGGGGGGGCTTAGTTGGTGAAGCTTTCTTT. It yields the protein CASSLYGGGGLVGEAFF.

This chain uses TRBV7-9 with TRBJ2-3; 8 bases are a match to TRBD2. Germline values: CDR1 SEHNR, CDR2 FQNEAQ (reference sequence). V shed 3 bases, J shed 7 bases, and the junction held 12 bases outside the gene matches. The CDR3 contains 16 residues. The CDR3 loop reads CASSFPPLERGHTQYF. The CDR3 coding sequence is TGTGCCAGCAGCTTTCCCCCCTTGGAGCGGGGGCATACGCAGTATTTT.

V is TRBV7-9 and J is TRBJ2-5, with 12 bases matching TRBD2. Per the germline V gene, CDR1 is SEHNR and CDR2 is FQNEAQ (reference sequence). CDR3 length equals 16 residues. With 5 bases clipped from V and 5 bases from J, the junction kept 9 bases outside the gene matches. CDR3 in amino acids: CASSPRLAGDRETQYF. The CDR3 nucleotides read TGTGCCAGCAGCCCAAGACTAGCGGGGGATAGGGAGACCCAGTACTTC.

This chain's CDR3 is CASSPTRDSYEQYF. In nucleotides, the CDR3 is TGTGCCAGCAGTCCAACTAGAGACTCCTACGAGCAGTACTTC. This chain joins TRBV6-6 and TRBJ2-7; possible D gene TRBD2, 5 bases. This CDR3 region has 14 residues. Germline CDR1 MNHNY, CDR2 SVGAGI (reference sequence). V dropped 5 bases and J dropped 0 bases, with 11 bases sitting between them.

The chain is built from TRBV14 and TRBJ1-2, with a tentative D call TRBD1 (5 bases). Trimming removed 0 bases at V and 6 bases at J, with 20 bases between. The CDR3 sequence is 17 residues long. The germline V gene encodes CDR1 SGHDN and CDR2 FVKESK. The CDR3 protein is CASSQDFIGLWGDGYTF. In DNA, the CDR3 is TGTGCCAGCAGCCAAGATTTCATAGGACTATGGGGGGATGGCTACACCTTC.

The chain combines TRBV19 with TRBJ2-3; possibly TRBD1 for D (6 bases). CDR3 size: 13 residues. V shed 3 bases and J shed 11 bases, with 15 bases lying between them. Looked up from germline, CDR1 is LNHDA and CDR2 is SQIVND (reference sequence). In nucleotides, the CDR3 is TGTGCCAGTAGTATCCGAGGGGGTAGCGAGCAGTATTTT. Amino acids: CASSIRGGSEQYF.

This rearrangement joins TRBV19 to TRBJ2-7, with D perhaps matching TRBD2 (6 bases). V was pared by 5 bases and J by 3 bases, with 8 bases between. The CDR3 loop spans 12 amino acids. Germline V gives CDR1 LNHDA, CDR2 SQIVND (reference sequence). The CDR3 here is CASSLGGYEQYF. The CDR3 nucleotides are TGTGCCAGTAGTTTGGGAGGCTACGAGCAGTACTTC.

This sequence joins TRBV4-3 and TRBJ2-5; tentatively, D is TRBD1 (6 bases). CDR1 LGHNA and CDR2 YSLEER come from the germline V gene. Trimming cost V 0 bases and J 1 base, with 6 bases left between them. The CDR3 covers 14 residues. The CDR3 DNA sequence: TGCGCCAGCAGCCAAGAGGACAGCCAAGAGACCCAGTACTTC. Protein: CASSQEDSQETQYF.

The CDR3 protein is CASRPGHTNEQFF. The CDR3 nucleotides read TGTGCCAGCAGACCCGGGCATACCAATGAGCAGTTCTTC. The V call is TRBV28, the J call TRBJ2-1; D uncertain. In germline, CDR1 is MDHEN, CDR2 SYDVKM. V lost 6 bases, J lost 6 bases, and 12 bases lay in between. The CDR3 covers 13 residues.

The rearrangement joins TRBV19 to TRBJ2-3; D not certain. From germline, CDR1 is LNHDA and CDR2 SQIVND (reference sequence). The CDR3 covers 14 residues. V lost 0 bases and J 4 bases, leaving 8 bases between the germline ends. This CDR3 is CASSIDSKADTQYF. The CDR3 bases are TGTGCCAGTAGTATAGACTCAAAGGCAGATACGCAGTATTTT.

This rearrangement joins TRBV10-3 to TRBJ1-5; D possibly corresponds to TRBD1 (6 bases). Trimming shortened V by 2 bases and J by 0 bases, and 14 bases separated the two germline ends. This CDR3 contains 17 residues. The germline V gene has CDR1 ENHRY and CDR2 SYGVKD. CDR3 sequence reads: CAISEQAGAYSNQPQHF. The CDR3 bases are TGTGCCATCAGTGAGCAGGCAGGGGCTTATAGCAATCAGCCCCAGCATTTT.

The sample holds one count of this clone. The CDR3 coding sequence is TGTGCCAGCAGCGGTTCCGGGACTAGCGGCTACGAGCAGTACTTC. Translation gives CASSGSGTSGYEQYF. This chain connects TRBV7-2 to TRBJ2-7, with TRBD2 matching over 11 bases. The CDR3 consists of 15 residues. Germline CDR1 SGHTA, CDR2 FQGNSA. V trimming: 5 bases; J trimming: 3 bases; junction bases outside the gene matches: 6.

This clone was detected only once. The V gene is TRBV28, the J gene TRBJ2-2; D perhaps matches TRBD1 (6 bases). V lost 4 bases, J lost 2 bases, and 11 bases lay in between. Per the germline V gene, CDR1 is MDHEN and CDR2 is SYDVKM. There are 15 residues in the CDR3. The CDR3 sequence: CASSSPGQNTGELFF. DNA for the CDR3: TGTGCCAGCAGTTCTCCGGGACAAAACACCGGGGAGCTGTTTTTT. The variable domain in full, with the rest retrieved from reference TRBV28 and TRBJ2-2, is DVKVTQSSRYLVKRTGEKVFLECVQDMDHENMFWYRQDPGLGLRLIYFSYDVKMKEKGDIPEGYSVSREKKERFSLILESASTNQTSMYLCASSSPGQNTGELFFGEGSRLTVL.

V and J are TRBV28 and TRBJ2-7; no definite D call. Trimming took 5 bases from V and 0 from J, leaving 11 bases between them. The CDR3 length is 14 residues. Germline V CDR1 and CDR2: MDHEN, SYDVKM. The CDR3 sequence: CASSKTRSSYEQYF. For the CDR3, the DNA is TGTGCCAGCAGTAAGACAAGAAGCTCCTACGAGCAGTACTTC. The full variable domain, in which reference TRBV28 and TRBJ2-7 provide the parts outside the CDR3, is DVKVTQSSRYLVKRTGEKVFLECVQDMDHENMFWYRQDPGLGLRLIYFSYDVKMKEKGDIPEGYSVSREKKERFSLILESASTNQTSMYLCASSKTRSSYEQYFGPGTRLTVT.

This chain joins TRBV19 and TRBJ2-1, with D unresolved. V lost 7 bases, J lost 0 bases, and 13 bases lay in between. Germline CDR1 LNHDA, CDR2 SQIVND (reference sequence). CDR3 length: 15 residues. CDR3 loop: CASKASPSSYNEQFF. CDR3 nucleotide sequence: TGTGCCAGTAAAGCATCCCCGAGCTCCTACAATGAGCAGTTCTTC.

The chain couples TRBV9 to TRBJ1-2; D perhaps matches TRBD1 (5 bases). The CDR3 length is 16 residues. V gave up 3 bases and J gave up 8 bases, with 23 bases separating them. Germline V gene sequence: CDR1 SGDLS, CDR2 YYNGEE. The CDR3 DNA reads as TGTGCCAGCAGCGCCCATCAGACAGTACGAGGATACGGCTACACCTTC. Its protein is CASSAHQTVRGYGYTF. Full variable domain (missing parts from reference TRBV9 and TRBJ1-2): DSGVTQTPKHLITATGQRVTLRCSPRSGDLSVYWYQQSLDQGLQFLIQYYNGEERAKGNILERFSAQQFPDLHSELNLSSLELGDSALYFCASSAHQTVRGYGYTFGSGTRLTVV.

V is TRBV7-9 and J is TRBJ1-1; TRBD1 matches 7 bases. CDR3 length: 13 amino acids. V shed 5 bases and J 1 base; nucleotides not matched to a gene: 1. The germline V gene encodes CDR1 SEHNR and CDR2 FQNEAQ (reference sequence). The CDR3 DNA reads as TGTGCCAGCAGCCGGGACAGGAACACTGAAGCTTTCTTT. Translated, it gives CASSRDRNTEAFF. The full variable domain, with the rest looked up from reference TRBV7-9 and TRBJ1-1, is DTGVSQNPRHKITKRGQNVTFRCDPISEHNRLYWYRQTLGQGPEFLTYFQNEAQLEKSRLLSDRFSAERPKGSFSTLEIQRTEQGDSAMYLCASSRDRNTEAFFGQGTRLTVV.

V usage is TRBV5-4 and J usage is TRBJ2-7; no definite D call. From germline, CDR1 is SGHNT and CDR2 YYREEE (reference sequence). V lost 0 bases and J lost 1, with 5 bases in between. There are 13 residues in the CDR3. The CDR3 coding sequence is TGTGCCAGCAGCTTGGTAGGGTCCTACGAGCAGTACTTC. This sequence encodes CASSLVGSYEQYF.

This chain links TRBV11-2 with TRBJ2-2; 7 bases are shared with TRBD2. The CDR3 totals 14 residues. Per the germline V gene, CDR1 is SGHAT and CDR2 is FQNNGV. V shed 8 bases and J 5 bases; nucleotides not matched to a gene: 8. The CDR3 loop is CASRAGRETGELFF. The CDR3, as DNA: TGTGCCAGCCGGGCCGGGCGGGAGACCGGGGAGCTGTTTTTT.

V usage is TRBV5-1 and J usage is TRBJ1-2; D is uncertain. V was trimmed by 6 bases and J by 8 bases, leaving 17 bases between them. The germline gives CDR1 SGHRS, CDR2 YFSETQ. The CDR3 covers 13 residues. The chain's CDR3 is CASTEPGSWGYTF. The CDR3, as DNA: TGCGCCAGCACCGAGCCGGGCAGTTGGGGCTACACCTTC.

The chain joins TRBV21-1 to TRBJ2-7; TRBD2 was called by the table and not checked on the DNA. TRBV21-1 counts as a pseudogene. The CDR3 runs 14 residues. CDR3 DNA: TGTGCCAGCAGCAAGGAGACCCTCCCGGGGGAGCAGTACTTC. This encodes CASSKETLPGEQYF.